These T cell receptor beta chains were read from a single sample in a study of T cells in Graves' hyperthyroidism and ophthalmopathy. TCRdb redid the calling of the multiplex PCR reads with MiXCR, one entry per CDR3 protein. The sample has 350,000 to 400,000 distinct CDR3 sequences; more than 13% are singletons. What was sequenced was blood. Receptors originate from a woman younger than 45 with Graves' hyperthyroidism. CDR3s leave out the opening cysteine and the closing phenylalanine or tryptophan. The D gene is left open where the match is weak. Rows give clone size only sometimes, using once, few, many, or a class for an expanded clone.

v_call,clone_size,d_call,cdr3_aa
TRBV5-1,NA,NA,ASSSGTDEKETQY
TRBV6-2/TRBV6-3,NA,NA,ASSYASLGDNEQF
TRBV7-8,NA,TRBD1,ASSPWIRQGLFGPQH
TRBV6-2/TRBV6-3,many,NA,ASSWIMNTEAF
TRBV2,NA,TRBD2,ASSGLLAAGELF
TRBV28,many,NA,ASSLGGYTDTQY
TRBV6-1,many,NA,ASSSRRLERISTDTQY
TRBV20-1,many,NA,SASTGTWGPETQY
TRBV12-3/TRBV12-4,many,NA,ASSLGLKPQNEQY
TRBV18,many,NA,ASSPLANQETQY
TRBV7-8,few,NA,ASSWRLPLFTYNEQF
TRBV4-1,NA,TRBD2,ASSRGLAGGREQY
TRBV2,many,TRBD2,ASRGSSGRSAYETQY
TRBV3-1,NA,NA,ASSQWSSNEKLF
TRBV30,many,NA,AWSSRRGLVVEQY
TRBV24-1,NA,NA,ATSRRGNEKLF
TRBV29-1,many,TRBD1,SGWDRGSGANVLT
TRBV7-9,few,TRBD1,ASSTTLTGTSSYEQY
TRBV5-1,many,TRBD1,ASSTGQGGVNTEAF
TRBV10-2,NA,TRBD1,ASSESTGGPEF
TRBV20-1,NA,NA,SARDLNSGTRETQY
TRBV27,NA,NA,ASSPTGSLQF
TRBV5-1,NA,NA,ASSLAVGDYGYT